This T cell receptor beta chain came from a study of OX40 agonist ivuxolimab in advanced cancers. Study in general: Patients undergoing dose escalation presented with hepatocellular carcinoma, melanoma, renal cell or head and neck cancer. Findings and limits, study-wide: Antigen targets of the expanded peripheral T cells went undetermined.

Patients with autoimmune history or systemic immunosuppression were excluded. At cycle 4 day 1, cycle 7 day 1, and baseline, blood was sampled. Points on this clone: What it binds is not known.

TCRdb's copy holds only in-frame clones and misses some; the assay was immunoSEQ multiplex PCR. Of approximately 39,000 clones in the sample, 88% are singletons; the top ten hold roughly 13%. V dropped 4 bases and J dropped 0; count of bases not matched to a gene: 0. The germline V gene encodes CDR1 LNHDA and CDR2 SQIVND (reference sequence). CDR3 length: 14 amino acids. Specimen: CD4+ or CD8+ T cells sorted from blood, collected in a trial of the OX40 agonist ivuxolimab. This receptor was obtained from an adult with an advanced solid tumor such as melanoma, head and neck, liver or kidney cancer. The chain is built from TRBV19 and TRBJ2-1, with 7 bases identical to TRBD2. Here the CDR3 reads CASSSGSSYNEQFF. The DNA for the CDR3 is TGTGCCAGTAGTAGCGGGAGCTCCTACAATGAGCAGTTCTTC.